Following are 20 T cell receptor beta chains from one sample sequenced in a study of OX40 agonist ivuxolimab in advanced cancers. Preparation of the library involved the immunoSEQ multiplex PCR assay. TCRdb took this table from immuneACCESS and kept in-frame rearrangements with V and J called. Such tables lack part of the clones; where checked against another copy, unresolved V genes explain under half of the gap, and the rest is unexplained. This sample is represented by about 150,000 clones; under 95% of them were singletons. Clones ranked in the top ten supply 0.3% to 0.35% of the sample. The starting material was CD4+ or CD8+ T cells sorted from blood, obtained in a trial of the OX40 agonist ivuxolimab. The source of these receptors is an adult with an advanced solid tumor such as melanoma, head and neck, liver or kidney cancer.

The chain recombines TRBV6-5 with TRBJ2-7; D remains unclear. Deletions cut 0 bases from V and 0 bases from J, with 12 bases between. CDR1 is MNHEY, CDR2 SVGAGI, per germline. This CDR3 has 16 amino acids. The CDR3 coding sequence is TGTGCCAGCAGTTACTCGTTGAATGGCGGCTCCTACGAGCAGTACTTC. This codes for CASSYSLNGGSYEQYF.

The rearrangement links TRBV5-1 to TRBJ2-3, with 7 bases lining up with TRBD2. Per the germline V gene, CDR1 is SGHRS and CDR2 is YFSETQ. Trimming removed 4 bases from V and 8 bases from J; junction bases left unmatched: 19. The CDR3 spans 17 residues. In nucleotides, the CDR3 is TGCGCCAGCAGCCCCTCCCCGACTAGCATGGCGGAGTCTACGCAGTATTTT. It codes for CASSPSPTSMAESTQYF. Full variable domain (missing parts from reference TRBV5-1 and TRBJ2-3): KAGVTQTPRYLIKTRGQQVTLSCSPISGHRSVSWYQQTPGQGLQFLFEYFSETQRNKGNFPGRFSGRQFSNSRSEMNVSTLELGDSALYLCASSPSPTSMAESTQYFGPGTRLTVL.

The table lists this clone with a count of one. V is TRBV18 and J is TRBJ2-7, with 11 bases lining up with TRBD1. J lost 5 bases, V lost 3 bases, and 12 bases had no gene match. This CDR3 spans 17 amino acids. Germline V gene sequence: CDR1 KGHSH, CDR2 LQKENI. This CDR3 is CASSPFPQRTGGDEQYF. The CDR3 DNA reads as TGTGCCAGCTCACCGTTTCCCCAGCGGACAGGGGGCGACGAGCAGTACTTC.

The chain combines TRBV7-2 with TRBJ2-5, with 7 bases lining up with TRBD1. Germline CDR1 is SGHTA and CDR2 is FQGNSA. V was clipped by 5 bases and J by 1 base; unmatched bases: 4. This CDR3 region has 14 residues. In nucleotides, the CDR3 is TGTGCCAGCAGCCCATACAGGGGCCAAGAGACCCAGTACTTC. As protein: CASSPYRGQETQYF.

The J gene is TRBJ1-1, the V gene TRBV19; D is undetermined. CDR3 length: 13 residues. In germline, CDR1 is LNHDA, CDR2 SQIVND (reference sequence). Trimming removed 7 bases from V and 1 base from J, with 10 bases in between. This CDR3 reads CASTRGRNTEAFF. The CDR3 nucleotides are TGTGCCAGTACCCGAGGACGGAACACTGAAGCTTTCTTT.

The V call is TRBV6-5, the J call TRBJ1-3, with D perhaps TRBD1 (5 bases). The germline V gene has CDR1 MNHEY and CDR2 SVGAGI. The CDR3 consists of 12 residues. The V end lost 6 bases, the J end lost 4 bases, and 7 bases lay between the germline ends. This chain's CDR3 is CASSPGGNTIYF. The CDR3 bases are TGTGCCAGCAGCCCAGGGGGAAACACCATATATTTT.

V gene TRBV11-2 combines with J gene TRBJ2-5; D not resolved. Looked up from germline, CDR1 is SGHAT and CDR2 is FQNNGV. There are 12 residues in the CDR3. Deletions cut 1 base from V and 5 bases from J, with 5 bases between. CDR3 protein: CASSLGQETQYF. The CDR3 DNA sequence: TGTGCCAGCAGCTTAGGGCAGGAGACCCAGTACTTC.

This clone was seen a few times. V usage is TRBV7-2 and J usage is TRBJ1-6, with D perhaps matching TRBD1 (6 bases). The V end was cut by 0 bases, the J end by 13 bases, with 13 bases between. CDR1 SGHTA and CDR2 FQGNSA come from the germline V gene. The CDR3 loop spans 14 amino acids. The DNA for the CDR3 is TGTGCCAGCAGCTTAGCAGGACAGTCTCTCCCCCTCCACTTT. This encodes CASSLAGQSLPLHF.

This chain connects TRBV5-1 to TRBJ1-1; a possible D gene is TRBD1 (5 bases). V was cut by 1 base and J by 0 bases, with 13 bases left in between. CDR3 size: 16 residues. CDR1 is SGHRS and CDR2 is YFSETQ in the germline V gene. Here the CDR3 reads CASSLNWGGLNTEAFF. The DNA for the CDR3 is TGCGCCAGCAGCTTGAATTGGGGCGGGTTGAACACTGAAGCTTTCTTT.

This sequence joins TRBV12-5 and TRBJ2-1; D unclear. Trimming removed 4 bases at V and 4 bases at J, with 5 bases between. The CDR3 runs 12 residues. CDR1 is LGHNT and CDR2 is FRNRAP in the germline V gene. The CDR3 DNA is TGTGCTAGTGGTTCCGGGTACAATGAGCAGTTCTTC. The encoded protein is CASGSGYNEQFF.

The V and J genes are TRBV28 and TRBJ1-2; 8 bases line up with TRBD1. V lost 10 bases and J lost 2; bases outside the gene matches: 9. The CDR3 has 14 residues. Germline V gives CDR1 MDHEN, CDR2 SYDVKM. The chain's CDR3 is CAILPGGSNYGYTF. The CDR3 DNA follows: TGTGCCATTCTCCCAGGGGGCTCGAACTATGGCTACACCTTC.

The chain carries TRBV7-8 and TRBJ2-7; D assignment may be TRBD1 or TRBD2 (5 bases each). Germline V gene data show CDR1 as SGHVS and CDR2 as FQNEAQ. This CDR3 spans 14 amino acids. The V end was cut by 5 bases, the J end by 4 bases, with 15 bases between. The CDR3 sequence is CASSPPGPLYEQYF. Here the CDR3 DNA reads TGTGCCAGCAGCCCACCGGGACCCCTATACGAGCAGTACTTC.

The rearrangement uses TRBV27 and TRBJ2-5; the D gene is possibly TRBD2 (5 bases). Looked up from germline, CDR1 is MNHEY and CDR2 is SMNVEV (reference sequence). The V and J ends lost 5 bases and 7 bases respectively, with 14 bases between them. This CDR3 contains 13 residues. The chain's CDR3 is CASSPEPGGTQYF. The CDR3 DNA reads TGTGCCAGCAGTCCGGAGCCCGGAGGGACCCAGTACTTC.

The V gene is TRBV7-2, the J gene TRBJ2-1; D is possibly TRBD2 (5 bases). The CDR3 is 13 amino acids. Germline V lookup: CDR1 SGHTA, CDR2 FQGNSA. The V gene lost 2 bases and the J gene lost 10 bases, with 12 bases spanning the gap. CDR3 sequence reads: CASSLSERREQFF. Here the CDR3 DNA reads TGTGCCAGCAGCTTAAGCGAGCGGCGGGAGCAGTTCTTC.

This sequence joins TRBV7-2 and TRBJ1-2, with D uncertain. CDR3 length equals 14 residues. The germline V gene encodes CDR1 SGHTA and CDR2 FQGNSA. Trimming took 2 bases from V and 0 from J, leaving 7 bases between them. CDR3 DNA: TGTGCCAGCAGCTTATATATAGCTAACTATGGCTACACCTTC. Translating gives CASSLYIANYGYTF.

The chain combines TRBV5-4 with TRBJ1-3; possible D gene TRBD1, 6 bases. V gave up 3 bases and J gave up 0 bases, with 16 bases separating them. The CDR3 sequence is 17 residues long. The germline V gene encodes CDR1 SGHNT and CDR2 YYREEE (reference sequence). CDR3 bases: TGTGCCAGCAGCTCAGGCGGACAGACCTTCTCTGGAAACACCATATATTTT. As protein: CASSSGGQTFSGNTIYF.

The chain carries TRBV27 and TRBJ2-1; 7 nucleotides agree with TRBD1. The CDR3 totals 19 residues. Germline loops: CDR1 MNHEY, CDR2 SMNVEV (reference sequence). J gave up 0 bases and V 0 bases, and 11 bases lay outside the gene matches. The CDR3 is CASSLSRGTAGYSYNEQFF. The CDR3 DNA sequence: TGTGCCAGCAGTTTATCCCGAGGGACAGCAGGTTACTCCTACAATGAGCAGTTCTTC.

The chain links TRBV30 to TRBJ1-1; tentative D call: TRBD1 (5 bases). V lost 3 bases and J lost 6, with 20 bases in between. The V gene's germline CDR1 is GTSNPN and CDR2 SVGIG (reference sequence). The CDR3 extends over 15 amino acids. CDR3 in amino acids: CAWRWGPLTGAEAFF. The CDR3 bases are TGTGCCTGGAGATGGGGACCTCTGACCGGAGCTGAAGCTTTCTTT. The full variable domain, rest sourced from reference TRBV30 and TRBJ1-1, is SQTIHQWPATLVQPVGSPLSLECTVEGTSNPNLYWYRQAAGRGLQLLFYSVGIGQISSEVPQNLSASRPQDRQFILSSKKLLLSDSGFYLCAWRWGPLTGAEAFFGQGTRLTVV.

This chain connects TRBV5-3 to TRBJ1-5; D perhaps matches TRBD1 (5 bases). TRBV5-3 is an open reading frame, and its role is uncertain. Trimming took 0 bases from V and 3 from J, leaving 10 bases between them. The CDR3 runs 15 residues. DNA of the CDR3: TGTGCCAGAAGCTTGGCCGACAGCCTCAATCAGCCCCAGCATTTT. It encodes CARSLADSLNQPQHF.

This clone was observed once. The chain is built from TRBV28 and TRBJ1-2; D is perhaps TRBD1 (5 bases). The germline V gene encodes CDR1 MDHEN and CDR2 SYDVKM. The germline V and J ends were trimmed by 1 base and 3 bases, with 9 bases remaining between them. CDR3 length: 14 residues. The CDR3 coding sequence is TGTGCCAGCAGTTTATTCGTCAGGGACTATGGCTACACCTTC. Its translation: CASSLFVRDYGYTF.